What follows are 13 T cell receptor beta chains derived from one specimen sequenced in a study of beta chain features in type 1 diabetes. Study results and caveats: Across all four CD4+ subsets, people with type 1 diabetes showed modestly shorter TCRB CDR3s.

These receptors lack a known antigen. Expressed TCRB transcripts were sequenced, since all the RNA that had been isolated was reverse transcribed. The protocol was immunoSEQ multiplex PCR, while the TCRdb copy is restricted to in-frame clones and leaves out a portion. The table records some 200,000 clones, approximately 16% of them present only once. The sequenced sample was naive CD4+ T cells from blood. These receptors were collected from a man between 25 and 39 years old with type 1 diabetes.

This chain joins TRBV6-5 and TRBJ2-7; 7 bases line up with TRBD2. With V trimmed by 0 bases and J by 2 bases, 7 bases remained unmatched. This CDR3 contains 16 residues. Germline CDR1 MNHEY, CDR2 SVGAGI. Here the CDR3 reads CASSYSGASGAYEQYF. CDR3 nucleotide sequence: TGTGCCAGCAGTTACTCAGGGGCTAGCGGAGCCTACGAGCAGTACTTC.

The chain carries TRBV15 and TRBJ2-7; TRBD2 aligns across 15 bases. The CDR3 extends over 20 amino acids. Trimming took 5 bases from V and 2 from J; bases not matched to a gene: 16. The germline gives CDR1 LNHNV, CDR2 YYDKDF (reference sequence). The CDR3 region has the DNA TGTGCCACCAGCCCCCCCAATAGGGGACTAGCGGGAGGACTGACCTACGAGCAGTACTTC. Protein sequence: CATSPPNRGLAGGLTYEQYF.

The genes are TRBV30 and TRBJ1-2; TRBD1 matches at 10 bases. Trimming removed 8 bases from V and 7 bases from J; junction bases left unmatched: 10. There are 13 residues in the CDR3. Germline V gene data show CDR1 as GTSNPN and CDR2 as SVGIG (reference sequence). The CDR3 bases are TGTGCCCGAACTCGACAGGGGGCAGGTGGCTACACCTTC. Its protein is CARTRQGAGGYTF.

The CDR3 sequence: CATQGLVSYNEQFF. The CDR3 nucleotides read TGTGCCACCCAGGGACTAGTTTCCTACAATGAGCAGTTCTTC. This sequence joins TRBV10-3 and TRBJ2-1, with 8 bases aligning to TRBD2. From germline, CDR1 is ENHRY and CDR2 SYGVKD. The ends lost 10 bases at V and 1 base at J; junction bases unmatched: 6. The CDR3 loop spans 14 amino acids.

This clone was observed a few times. This chain connects TRBV30 to TRBJ1-1; 7 bases are a match to TRBD1. The trim removed 2 bases at V and 5 bases at J, leaving 8 bases unmatched. Germline values: CDR1 GTSNPN, CDR2 SVGIG (reference sequence). The CDR3 runs to 14 residues. The CDR3 DNA follows: TGTGCCTGGAGTCCAACAATGACAGGGACTGAAGCTTTCTTT. Translated: CAWSPTMTGTEAFF. Filled out from reference TRBV30 and TRBJ1-1, the complete variable domain reads SQTIHQWPATLVQPVGSPLSLECTVEGTSNPNLYWYRQAAGRGLQLLFYSVGIGQISSEVPQNLSASRPQDRQFILSSKKLLLSDSGFYLCAWSPTMTGTEAFFGQGTRLTVV.

The table lists this clone with a few counts. The rearrangement links TRBV7-2 to TRBJ2-7, with a tentative D call TRBD2 (6 bases). Trimming left V 5 bases short and J 1 base short, with 12 bases between. Germline CDR1 and CDR2: SGHTA and FQGNSA. The CDR3 has 14 amino acids. In DNA form, the CDR3 reads TGTGCCAGCAGCGAGGCGGCGGGATCCTACGAGCAGTACTTC. This codes for CASSEAAGSYEQYF.

The rearrangement links TRBV29-1 to TRBJ2-3; 7 bases align to TRBD1. Germline V CDR1 and CDR2: SQVTM, ANQGSEA. V was clipped by 0 bases and J by 3 bases; unmatched bases: 9. The CDR3 consists of 16 residues. CDR3 loop: CSVEESGQMTTDTQYF. The CDR3 coding sequence is TGCAGCGTTGAAGAGTCGGGACAGATGACTACAGATACGCAGTATTTT.

Only a few counts were recorded for this clone. The J gene is TRBJ1-2, the V gene TRBV28; D call uncertain. Germline loops: CDR1 MDHEN, CDR2 SYDVKM. With 5 bases removed from V and 5 bases from J, the gap between germline ends came to 15 bases. The CDR3 consists of 14 residues. The CDR3 loop is CASSPGSASYGYTF. The CDR3 DNA sequence: TGTGCCAGCAGTCCCGGGAGTGCGTCTTATGGCTACACCTTC.

This clone was observed a few times. V and J are TRBV5-1 and TRBJ2-1; no clear D. Deletions cut 4 bases from V and 0 bases from J, with 14 bases between. Germline CDR1 and CDR2: SGHRS and YFSETQ. This CDR3 spans 16 amino acids. The CDR3 reads CASSISFSISYNEQFF. The CDR3 DNA reads as TGCGCCAGCAGCATCTCTTTTTCGATCTCCTACAATGAGCAGTTCTTC.

The CDR3: CATSRRGTNTGELFF. CDR3 DNA sequence: TGTGCCACCAGCCGCAGGGGCACGAACACCGGGGAGCTGTTTTTT. This chain uses TRBV15 with TRBJ2-2; TRBD1 might be the D (6 bases). The CDR3 is made up of 15 amino acids. Germline V lookup: CDR1 LNHNV, CDR2 YYDKDF (reference sequence). V was pared by 5 bases and J by 0 bases, with 10 bases between.

In this sample, this clone turned up a few times. This chain's CDR3 is CASSPTGTDTQYF. The CDR3 coding sequence is TGTGCCAGCAGCCCCACGGGGACAGATACGCAGTATTTT. The chain is built from TRBV27 and TRBJ2-3; D is perhaps TRBD2 (5 bases). The V end was cut by 6 bases, the J end by 3 bases, with 10 bases between. CDR1 is MNHEY and CDR2 is SMNVEV in the germline V gene (reference sequence). CDR3 length equals 13 residues.

This clone was detected only a few times. This rearrangement joins TRBV29-1 to TRBJ2-2; D is perhaps TRBD1 (6 bases). V lost 4 bases and J lost 0, with 15 bases in between. Germline CDR1 SQVTM, CDR2 ANQGSEA. The CDR3 contains 16 residues. The chain's CDR3 is CSVAWSAGANTGELFF. Written as DNA, the CDR3 is TGCAGCGTTGCCTGGTCGGCAGGGGCGAACACCGGGGAGCTGTTTTTT.

This clone was seen a few times. The chain carries TRBV4-3 and TRBJ1-1; D is unresolved. This CDR3 region has 13 residues. The germline CDR1 and CDR2 sequences are LGHNA and YSLEER. Trimming pared 4 bases from V and 4 bases from J, leaving 10 bases between. The DNA for the CDR3 is TGCGCCAGCAGCCCTGATACGGGCACTGAAGCTTTCTTT. Protein product: CASSPDTGTEAFF.